This T cell receptor beta chain appears in the sequencing data of a study of blood T cell repertoires in COVID-19. Germline V gene sequence: CDR1 SGHRS, CDR2 YFSETQ. V lost 4 bases to trimming and J lost 6 bases, with 13 bases between them. The CDR3 contains 13 residues. Method: immunoSEQ multiplex PCR; TCRdb's copy keeps in-frame clones and lacks some. The sample records tens of thousands of clones, roughly 80% being singletons. The J gene is TRBJ1-2, the V gene TRBV5-1; tentatively, D is TRBD1 (6 bases). Sequenced sample: peripheral blood. The source is a man aged 65-85 years with COVID-19, enrolled during active disease. The CDR3 is CASSIDRNDGYTF. DNA of the CDR3: TGCGCCAGCAGCATCGACAGGAACGATGGCTACACCTTC.